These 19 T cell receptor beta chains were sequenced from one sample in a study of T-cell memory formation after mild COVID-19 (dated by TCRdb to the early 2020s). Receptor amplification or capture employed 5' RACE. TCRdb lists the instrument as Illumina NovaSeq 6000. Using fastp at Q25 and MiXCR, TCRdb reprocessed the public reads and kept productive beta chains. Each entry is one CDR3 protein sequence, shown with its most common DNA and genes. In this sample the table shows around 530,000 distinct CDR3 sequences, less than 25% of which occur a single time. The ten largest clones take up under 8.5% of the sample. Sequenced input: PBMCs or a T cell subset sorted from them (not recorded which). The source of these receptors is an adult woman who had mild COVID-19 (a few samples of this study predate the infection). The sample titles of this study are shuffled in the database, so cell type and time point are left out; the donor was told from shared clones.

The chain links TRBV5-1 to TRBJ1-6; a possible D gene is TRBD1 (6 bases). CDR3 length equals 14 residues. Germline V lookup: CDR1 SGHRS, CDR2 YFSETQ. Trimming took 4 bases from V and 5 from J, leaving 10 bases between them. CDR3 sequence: CASSPGQNNSPLHF. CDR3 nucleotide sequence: TGCGCCAGCAGCCCAGGACAGAATAATTCACCCCTCCACTTT.

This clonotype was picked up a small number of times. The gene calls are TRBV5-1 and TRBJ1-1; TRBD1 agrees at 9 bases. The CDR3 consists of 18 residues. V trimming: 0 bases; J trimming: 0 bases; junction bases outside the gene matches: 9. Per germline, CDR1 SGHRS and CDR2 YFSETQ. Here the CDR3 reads CASSLEGTGLFMNTEAFF. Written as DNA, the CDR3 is TGCGCCAGCAGCTTGGAAGGGACAGGGCTGTTTATGAACACTGAAGCTTTCTTT.

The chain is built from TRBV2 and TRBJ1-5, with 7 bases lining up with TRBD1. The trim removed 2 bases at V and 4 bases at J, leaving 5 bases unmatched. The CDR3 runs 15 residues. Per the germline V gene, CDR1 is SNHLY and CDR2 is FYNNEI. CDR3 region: CASSERDRGNQPQHF. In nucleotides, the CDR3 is TGTGCCAGCAGTGAACGGGACAGAGGGAATCAGCCCCAGCATTTT.

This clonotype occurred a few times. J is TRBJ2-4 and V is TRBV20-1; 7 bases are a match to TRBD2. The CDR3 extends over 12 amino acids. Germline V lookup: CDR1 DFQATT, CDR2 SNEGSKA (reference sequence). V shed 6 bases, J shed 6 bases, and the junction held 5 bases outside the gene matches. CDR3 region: CSAETSANIQYF. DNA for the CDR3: TGCAGTGCGGAAACTAGCGCAAACATTCAGTACTTC.

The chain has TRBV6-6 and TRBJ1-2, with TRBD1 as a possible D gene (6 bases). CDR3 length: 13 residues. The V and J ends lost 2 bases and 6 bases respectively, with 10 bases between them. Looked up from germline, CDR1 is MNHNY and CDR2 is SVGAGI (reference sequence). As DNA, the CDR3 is TGTGCCAGCAGTTACGGGGCAGGGGATGGCTACACCTTC. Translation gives CASSYGAGDGYTF.

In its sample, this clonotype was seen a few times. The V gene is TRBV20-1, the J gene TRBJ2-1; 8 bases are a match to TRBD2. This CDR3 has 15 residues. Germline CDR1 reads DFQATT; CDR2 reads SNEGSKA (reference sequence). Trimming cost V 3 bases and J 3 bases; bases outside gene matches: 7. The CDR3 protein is CSASRSGGDYNEQFF. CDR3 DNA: TGCAGTGCTAGTAGGTCGGGGGGGGACTACAATGAGCAGTTCTTC.

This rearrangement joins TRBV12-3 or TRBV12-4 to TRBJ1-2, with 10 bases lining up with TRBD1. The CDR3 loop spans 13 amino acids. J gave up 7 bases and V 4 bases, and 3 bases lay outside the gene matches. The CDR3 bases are TGTGCCAGCAGTTATCGGACAGGGGGTGGCTACACCTTC. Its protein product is CASSYRTGGGYTF.

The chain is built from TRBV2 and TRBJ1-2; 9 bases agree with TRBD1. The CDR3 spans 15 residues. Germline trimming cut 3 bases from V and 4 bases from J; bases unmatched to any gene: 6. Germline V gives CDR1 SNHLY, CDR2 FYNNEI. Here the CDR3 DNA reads TGTGCCAGCAGTGATCAGGGACAGGGCTTCTATGGCTACACCTTC. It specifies CASSDQGQGFYGYTF.

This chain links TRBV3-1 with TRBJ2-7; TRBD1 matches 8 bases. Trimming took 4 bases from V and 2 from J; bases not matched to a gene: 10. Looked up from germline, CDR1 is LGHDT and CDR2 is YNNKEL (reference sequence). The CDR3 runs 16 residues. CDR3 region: CASSPTGPQGAYEQYF. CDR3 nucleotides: TGTGCCAGCAGCCCTACAGGGCCACAGGGGGCCTACGAGCAGTACTTC.

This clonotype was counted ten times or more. The CDR3 bases are TGTGCCAGCAGTCCGGGACTAGCGGGAGGGGATGAGCAGTTCTTC. It yields the protein CASSPGLAGGDEQFF. The chain couples TRBV27 to TRBJ2-1, with 16 bases fitting TRBD2. V was pared by 5 bases and J by 8 bases, with 3 bases of the junction left unmatched. Germline V gene sequence: CDR1 MNHEY, CDR2 SMNVEV (reference sequence). This CDR3 region has 15 residues.

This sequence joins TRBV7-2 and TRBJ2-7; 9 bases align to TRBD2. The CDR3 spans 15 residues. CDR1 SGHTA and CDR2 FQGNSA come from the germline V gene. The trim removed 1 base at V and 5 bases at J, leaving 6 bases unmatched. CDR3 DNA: TGTGCCAGCAGCTTAGGCCTAGCGGGAAATAACGAGCAGTACTTC. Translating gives CASSLGLAGNNEQYF.

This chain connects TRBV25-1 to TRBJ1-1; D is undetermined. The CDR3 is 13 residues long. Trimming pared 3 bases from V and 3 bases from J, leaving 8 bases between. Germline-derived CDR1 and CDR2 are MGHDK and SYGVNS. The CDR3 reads CASSESGYTEAFF. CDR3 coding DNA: TGTGCCAGCAGTGAGTCGGGATACACTGAAGCTTTCTTT.

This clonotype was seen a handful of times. CDR3 nucleotide sequence: TGTGCCAGCAGGAACGAAGGGCTCACAGATACGCAGTATTTT. It codes for CASRNEGLTDTQYF. The V and J genes are TRBV11-2 and TRBJ2-3; no definite D call. This CDR3 has 14 residues. Germline CDR1 SGHAT, CDR2 FQNNGV. V was pared by 6 bases and J by 2 bases, with 12 bases between.

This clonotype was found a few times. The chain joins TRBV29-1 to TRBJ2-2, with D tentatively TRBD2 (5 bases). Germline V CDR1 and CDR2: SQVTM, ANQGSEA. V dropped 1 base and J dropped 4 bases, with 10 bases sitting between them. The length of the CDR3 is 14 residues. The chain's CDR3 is CSVEGLAATGELFF. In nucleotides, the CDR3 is TGCAGCGTTGAAGGGCTAGCTGCCACCGGGGAGCTGTTTTTT.

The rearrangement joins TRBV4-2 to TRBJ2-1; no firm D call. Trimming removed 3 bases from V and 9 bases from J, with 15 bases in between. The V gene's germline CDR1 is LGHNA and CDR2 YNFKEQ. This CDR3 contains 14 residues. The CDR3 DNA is TGTGCCAGCAGCCAGGGCACCCCGAGGAGTGAGCAGTTCTTC. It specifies CASSQGTPRSEQFF.

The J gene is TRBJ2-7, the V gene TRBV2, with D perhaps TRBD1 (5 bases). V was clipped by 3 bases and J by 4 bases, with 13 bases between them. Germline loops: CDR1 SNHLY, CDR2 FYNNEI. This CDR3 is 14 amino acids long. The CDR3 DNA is TGTGCCAGCAGTGAGCAGGGATTGTCGTACGAGCAGTACTTC. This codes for CASSEQGLSYEQYF.

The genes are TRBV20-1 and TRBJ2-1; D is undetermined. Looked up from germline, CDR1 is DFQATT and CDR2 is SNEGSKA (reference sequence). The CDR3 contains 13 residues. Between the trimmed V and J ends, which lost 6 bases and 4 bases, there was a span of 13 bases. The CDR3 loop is CSAKRLVYNEQFF. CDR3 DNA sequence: TGCAGTGCGAAGCGACTGGTATACAATGAGCAGTTCTTC.

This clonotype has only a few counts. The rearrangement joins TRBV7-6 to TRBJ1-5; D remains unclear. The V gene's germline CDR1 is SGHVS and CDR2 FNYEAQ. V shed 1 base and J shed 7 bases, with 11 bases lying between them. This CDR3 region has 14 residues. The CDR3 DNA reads TGTGCCAGCAGCTTAGGCAGCGTGGGACAGCCCCAGCATTTT. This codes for CASSLGSVGQPQHF.

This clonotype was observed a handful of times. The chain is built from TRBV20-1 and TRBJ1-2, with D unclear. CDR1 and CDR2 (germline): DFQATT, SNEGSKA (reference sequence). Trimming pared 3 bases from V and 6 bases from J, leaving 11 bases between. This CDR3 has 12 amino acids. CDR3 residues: CSASSPKDGYTF. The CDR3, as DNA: TGCAGTGCTAGCTCCCCAAAGGATGGCTACACCTTC.